Following are 25 T cell receptor beta chains from one sample sequenced in a study of T cells in Graves' hyperthyroidism and ophthalmopathy. TCR beta CDR3 regions were amplified from RNA. During a first-round RT-PCR of the TCR CDR3, the HTBI primer set was used. Each CDR3 protein is one row after TCRdb ran MiXCR on the multiplex PCR reads. The sample consists of about 560,000 distinct CDR3 sequences, about a sixth of them appearing once. Sequenced input: blood. These receptors all stem from a woman younger than 35 with Graves' hyperthyroidism.

This clonotype turned up a few times. V usage is TRBV5-1 and J usage is TRBJ1-1; tentative D call: TRBD1 (6 bases). Trimming stripped 5 bases from V and 1 base from J, with 12 bases between. Germline-derived CDR1 and CDR2 are SGHRS and YFSETQ. The CDR3 sequence is 14 residues long. CDR3 in amino acids: CASSEGHPNTEAFF. DNA for the CDR3: TGCGCCAGCAGTGAGGGACACCCGAACACTGAAGCTTTCTTT. Filled out from reference TRBV5-1 and TRBJ1-1, the complete variable domain reads KAGVTQTPRYLIKTRGQQVTLSCSPISGHRSVSWYQQTPGQGLQFLFEYFSETQRNKGNFPGRFSGRQFSNSRSEMNVSTLELGDSALYLCASSEGHPNTEAFFGQGTRLTVV.

This clonotype was detected a few times. CDR3 bases: TGTGCCAGCAGTTTATGGGCGGGACTAGCGGGAGGCGATGAGCAGTTCTTC. It yields the protein CASSLWAGLAGGDEQFF. The chain uses TRBV27 and TRBJ2-1; 15 bases map to TRBD2. CDR3 size: 17 residues. Unmatched junction bases numbered 6, after V lost 1 base and J lost 8 bases. Per the germline V gene, CDR1 is MNHEY and CDR2 is SMNVEV (reference sequence).

This chain connects TRBV5-1 to TRBJ2-3; 7 bases fit TRBD2. Germline lookup yields CDR1 SGHRS and CDR2 YFSETQ. V was pared by 3 bases and J by 0 bases, with 10 bases of the junction left unmatched. CDR3 length equals 17 residues. DNA of the CDR3: TGCGCCAGCAGCTCCAGACCTGCGGGAGAGAGCACAGATACGCAGTATTTT. It specifies CASSSRPAGESTDTQYF.

This clonotype has at least ten counts. The genes are TRBV20-1 and TRBJ2-7, with TRBD2 identical over 11 bases. Germline values: CDR1 DFQATT, CDR2 SNEGSKA (reference sequence). The CDR3 has 14 amino acids. The trim removed 6 bases at V and 3 bases at J, leaving 7 bases unmatched. CDR3 residues: CSAGAGTSGYEQYF. The CDR3 region has the DNA TGCAGTGCAGGAGCCGGGACTAGCGGCTACGAGCAGTACTTC.

This clonotype was seen a handful of times. The V call is TRBV16, the J call TRBJ2-4, with TRBD2 matching over 7 bases. The CDR3 totals 15 residues. CDR1 and CDR2 from the germline V gene are KGHSY and FQNENV. Trimming cost V 3 bases and J 10 bases; bases outside gene matches: 12. CDR3 sequence: CASSHTSAAGKIQYF. CDR3 nucleotide sequence: TGTGCCAGCAGCCACACTAGCGCAGCCGGGAAGATTCAGTACTTC.

Many counts were recorded for this clonotype. V is TRBV11-3 and J is TRBJ1-2; tentative D call: TRBD1 (5 bases). The V end lost 1 base, the J end lost 2 bases, and 11 bases lay between the germline ends. The germline gives CDR1 SGHNT, CDR2 YENEEA. The CDR3 totals 15 residues. CDR3 protein: CASSLGRAGNYGYTF. CDR3 bases: TGTGCCAGCAGCTTAGGCAGGGCTGGCAACTATGGCTACACCTTC.

This clonotype was counted ten times or more. In nucleotides, the CDR3 is TGTGCCAGCAGTCGGACTAGTCGGGCCGATACGCAGTATTTT. Its translation is CASSRTSRADTQYF. The J gene is TRBJ2-3, the V gene TRBV6-1; 7 bases match TRBD2. Trimming removed 5 bases from V and 6 bases from J; junction bases left unmatched: 8. This CDR3 is 14 amino acids long. Germline V CDR1 and CDR2: MNHNS, SASEGT.

There are a few counts of this clonotype. The CDR3 sequence: CAISVDREGNNEQFF. In DNA, the CDR3 is TGTGCCATCAGTGTGGACAGGGAGGGGAACAATGAGCAGTTCTTC. V gene TRBV10-3 combines with J gene TRBJ2-1, with D perhaps TRBD1 (8 bases). The V gene lost 4 bases and the J gene lost 5 bases, with 15 bases spanning the gap. CDR1 ENHRY and CDR2 SYGVKD come from the germline V gene. The CDR3 has 15 amino acids.

CDR3 bases: TGCAGTGCTAGAGATCTACAAGGAGTTAATGAAGCTTTCTTT. It specifies CSARDLQGVNEAFF. This rearrangement joins TRBV20-1 to TRBJ1-1; D remains unclear. The CDR3 is 14 residues long. Trimming took off 0 bases at V and 7 bases at J, with 15 bases between the two ends. Germline V gene lookup returns CDR1 DFQATT and CDR2 SNEGSKA (reference sequence).

This clonotype was picked up many times. The CDR3 DNA reads as TGTGCCAGCAGTTTCGGAGGGAGTGTCCACAATGAGCAGTTCTTC. Translation: CASSFGGSVHNEQFF. The J gene is TRBJ2-1, the V gene TRBV28; a weak D match, TRBD2 (6 bases). The CDR3 totals 15 residues. V was trimmed by 3 bases and J by 5 bases, leaving 14 bases between them. Germline CDR1 MDHEN, CDR2 SYDVKM.

There are many counts of this clonotype. This sequence joins TRBV7-7 and TRBJ2-1, with TRBD2 matching 8 bases. Germline loops: CDR1 SSHAT, CDR2 FNYEAQ (reference sequence). The V segment lost 3 bases and the J segment 6 bases; nucleotides outside the gene matches: 4. CDR3 length: 14 residues. The CDR3 DNA sequence: TGTGCCAGCAGCTTGCGGCGGGGGGCCAATGAGCAGTTCTTC. It encodes CASSLRRGANEQFF.

This clonotype was seen repeatedly, ten times or more. V gene TRBV19 combines with J gene TRBJ2-5; D ambiguous. The V gene's germline CDR1 is LNHDA and CDR2 SQIVND (reference sequence). This CDR3 contains 11 residues. Trimming removed 9 bases from V and 4 bases from J, with 9 bases in between. The CDR3 loop reads CASSIRETQYF. CDR3 nucleotide sequence: TGTGCCAGCAGCATTCGAGAGACCCAGTACTTC. The variable domain in full, completed from reference TRBV19 and TRBJ2-5, reads DGGITQSPKYLFRKEGQNVTLSCEQNLNHDAMYWYRQDPGQGLRLIYYSQIVNDFQKGDIAEGYSVSREKKESFPLTVTSAQKNPTAFYLCASSIRETQYFGPGTRLLVL.

The chain joins TRBV6-5 to TRBJ2-1; D gene unclear. The CDR3 runs 15 residues. Deletions cut 2 bases from V and 4 bases from J, with 12 bases between. Per germline, CDR1 MNHEY and CDR2 SVGAGI. CDR3 amino acids: CASSYGFGRYNEQFF. In DNA, the CDR3 is TGTGCCAGCAGTTACGGGTTCGGACGGTACAATGAGCAGTTCTTC.

The sample holds many counts of this clonotype. The chain recombines TRBV7-3 with TRBJ2-3, with 7 nucleotides matching TRBD2. This CDR3 spans 16 amino acids. The V gene's germline CDR1 is SGHTA and CDR2 FQGTGA. V shed 1 base, J shed 2 bases, and the junction held 6 bases outside the gene matches. The DNA for the CDR3 is TGTGCCAGCAGCTTAAAAGCGGGGCGATCCACAGATACGCAGTATTTT. It specifies CASSLKAGRSTDTQYF. Looking up the rest from reference TRBV7-3 and TRBJ2-3 gives the full variable domain: GAGVSQTPSNKVTEKGKYVELRCDPISGHTALYWYRQSLGQGPEFLIYFQGTGAADDSGLPNDRFFAVRPEGSVSTLKIQRTERGDSAVYLCASSLKAGRSTDTQYFGPGTRLTVL.

As to this clonotype: Sequence at one end of the junction differs from germline and may be a read error. This rearrangement joins TRBV6-1 to TRBJ2-7; 9 bases fit TRBD2. Germline lookup yields CDR1 MNHNS and CDR2 SASEGT. CDR3 length: 17 residues. Here the CDR3 DNA reads TGTGCCAACAGTGACGGAGCGGGAGGCCCTCTTTCCTACGAGCAGTACTTC. Amino acid sequence: CANSDGAGGPLSYEQYF.

Many counts were recorded for this clonotype. The chain recombines TRBV7-9 with TRBJ2-3; TRBD2 aligns across 7 bases. The V gene end was trimmed by 2 bases and the J gene end by 4 bases; junction bases not matched to a gene: 6. There are 15 residues in the CDR3. In germline, CDR1 is SEHNR, CDR2 FQNEAQ (reference sequence). In DNA, the CDR3 is TGTGCCAGCAGCTTAAGTCGGGGGAGGGCAGATACGCAGTATTTT. Residues: CASSLSRGRADTQYF.

The chain recombines TRBV7-9 with TRBJ2-1; the D is unclear. CDR3 length equals 13 residues. CDR1 SEHNR and CDR2 FQNEAQ come from the germline V gene (reference sequence). V dropped 6 bases and J dropped 3 bases, with 9 bases sitting between them. The CDR3 here is CASRDSHYNEQFF. CDR3 DNA: TGTGCCAGCAGAGACTCGCACTACAATGAGCAGTTCTTC.

This clonotype occurred once. This chain connects TRBV7-9 to TRBJ2-5; 8 nucleotides match TRBD2. Germline assignment: CDR1 SEHNR and CDR2 FQNEAQ (reference sequence). The CDR3 covers 14 residues. The trim removed 5 bases at V and 5 bases at J, leaving 7 bases unmatched. The chain's CDR3 is CASSPVSGSETQYF. The CDR3 DNA reads TGTGCCAGCAGCCCAGTGAGCGGGAGCGAGACCCAGTACTTC.

In regard to this clonotype: A much larger clone differs by one base, so this may be a read error. The chain employs TRBV7-7 and TRBJ2-1; D gene ambiguous. Germline V gene sequence: CDR1 SSHAT, CDR2 FNYEAQ (reference sequence). CDR3 length equals 14 residues. The V gene lost 3 bases and the J gene lost 8 bases, with 14 bases spanning the gap. The CDR3 region is CASSFSTISDEQFF. Written as DNA, the CDR3 is TGTGCCAGCAGCTTCTCGACCATTTCCGATGAGCAGTTCTTC.

At least ten counts were recorded for this clonotype. The V gene is TRBV28, the J gene TRBJ2-5; 10 nucleotides match TRBD2. V dropped 7 bases and J dropped 2; count of bases not matched to a gene: 4. Germline V lookup: CDR1 MDHEN, CDR2 SYDVKM. CDR3 length: 14 amino acids. Written as DNA, the CDR3 is TGTGCCAGCACCGGACTAGCGGTGCAAGAGACCCAGTACTTC. This encodes CASTGLAVQETQYF.

This clonotype was counted only a few times. The genes are TRBV18 and TRBJ1-1, with a weak D call TRBD1 (6 bases). The V gene lost 0 bases and the J gene lost 4 bases, with 18 bases spanning the gap. CDR1 and CDR2 (germline): KGHSH, LQKENI. The CDR3 covers 17 residues. In DNA, the CDR3 is TGTGCCAGCTCACCACCCGGGGGCCCCAGAACGGCCACTGAAGCTTTCTTT. It yields the protein CASSPPGGPRTATEAFF. The variable domain in full, with the rest retrieved from reference TRBV18 and TRBJ1-1, is NAGVMQNPRHLVRRRGQEARLRCSPMKGHSHVYWYRQLPEEGLKFMVYLQKENIIDESGMPKERFSAEFPKEGPSILRIQQVVRGDSAAYFCASSPPGGPRTATEAFFGQGTRLTVV.

Ten or more counts support this clonotype. The chain is built from TRBV11-2 and TRBJ2-1, with D unclear. V was trimmed by 5 bases and J by 10 bases, leaving 12 bases between them. The CDR3 contains 12 residues. Germline V gives CDR1 SGHAT, CDR2 FQNNGV. The CDR3 coding sequence is TGTGCCAGCAGCCTACGTGCTGGGGAGCAGTTCTTC. It specifies CASSLRAGEQFF.

In this sample, this clonotype turned up many times. V is TRBV27 and J is TRBJ2-2; TRBD1 matches 7 bases. Looked up from germline, CDR1 is MNHEY and CDR2 is SMNVEV (reference sequence). This CDR3 spans 14 amino acids. With V trimmed by 5 bases and J by 5 bases, 5 bases remained unmatched. The CDR3 loop reads CASSRQGGTGELFF. The CDR3 DNA reads TGTGCCAGCAGTCGACAGGGTGGGACCGGGGAGCTGTTTTTT.

This chain uses TRBV6-5 with TRBJ2-2; D not certain. V shed 2 bases and J shed 7 bases, with 14 bases lying between them. Germline V gene lookup returns CDR1 MNHEY and CDR2 SVGAGI. The CDR3 is 15 residues long. Written as DNA, the CDR3 is TGTGCCAGCAGTTACAAACTCGTGGTTGACGGGGAGCTGTTTTTT. It is translated as CASSYKLVVDGELFF.

This clonotype was counted only a few times. CDR3 loop: CASSIDGVNQPQHF. CDR3 nucleotide sequence: TGTGCCAGTAGTATAGATGGGGTAAATCAGCCCCAGCATTTT. The chain recombines TRBV19 with TRBJ1-5; D call uncertain. CDR1 and CDR2 (germline): LNHDA, SQIVND (reference sequence). V was shortened by 0 bases and J by 4 bases, with 7 bases between the two germline ends. The CDR3 extends over 14 amino acids. The variable domain in full, completed from reference TRBV19 and TRBJ1-5, reads DGGITQSPKYLFRKEGQNVTLSCEQNLNHDAMYWYRQDPGQGLRLIYYSQIVNDFQKGDIAEGYSVSREKKESFPLTVTSAQKNPTAFYLCASSIDGVNQPQHFGDGTRLSIL.